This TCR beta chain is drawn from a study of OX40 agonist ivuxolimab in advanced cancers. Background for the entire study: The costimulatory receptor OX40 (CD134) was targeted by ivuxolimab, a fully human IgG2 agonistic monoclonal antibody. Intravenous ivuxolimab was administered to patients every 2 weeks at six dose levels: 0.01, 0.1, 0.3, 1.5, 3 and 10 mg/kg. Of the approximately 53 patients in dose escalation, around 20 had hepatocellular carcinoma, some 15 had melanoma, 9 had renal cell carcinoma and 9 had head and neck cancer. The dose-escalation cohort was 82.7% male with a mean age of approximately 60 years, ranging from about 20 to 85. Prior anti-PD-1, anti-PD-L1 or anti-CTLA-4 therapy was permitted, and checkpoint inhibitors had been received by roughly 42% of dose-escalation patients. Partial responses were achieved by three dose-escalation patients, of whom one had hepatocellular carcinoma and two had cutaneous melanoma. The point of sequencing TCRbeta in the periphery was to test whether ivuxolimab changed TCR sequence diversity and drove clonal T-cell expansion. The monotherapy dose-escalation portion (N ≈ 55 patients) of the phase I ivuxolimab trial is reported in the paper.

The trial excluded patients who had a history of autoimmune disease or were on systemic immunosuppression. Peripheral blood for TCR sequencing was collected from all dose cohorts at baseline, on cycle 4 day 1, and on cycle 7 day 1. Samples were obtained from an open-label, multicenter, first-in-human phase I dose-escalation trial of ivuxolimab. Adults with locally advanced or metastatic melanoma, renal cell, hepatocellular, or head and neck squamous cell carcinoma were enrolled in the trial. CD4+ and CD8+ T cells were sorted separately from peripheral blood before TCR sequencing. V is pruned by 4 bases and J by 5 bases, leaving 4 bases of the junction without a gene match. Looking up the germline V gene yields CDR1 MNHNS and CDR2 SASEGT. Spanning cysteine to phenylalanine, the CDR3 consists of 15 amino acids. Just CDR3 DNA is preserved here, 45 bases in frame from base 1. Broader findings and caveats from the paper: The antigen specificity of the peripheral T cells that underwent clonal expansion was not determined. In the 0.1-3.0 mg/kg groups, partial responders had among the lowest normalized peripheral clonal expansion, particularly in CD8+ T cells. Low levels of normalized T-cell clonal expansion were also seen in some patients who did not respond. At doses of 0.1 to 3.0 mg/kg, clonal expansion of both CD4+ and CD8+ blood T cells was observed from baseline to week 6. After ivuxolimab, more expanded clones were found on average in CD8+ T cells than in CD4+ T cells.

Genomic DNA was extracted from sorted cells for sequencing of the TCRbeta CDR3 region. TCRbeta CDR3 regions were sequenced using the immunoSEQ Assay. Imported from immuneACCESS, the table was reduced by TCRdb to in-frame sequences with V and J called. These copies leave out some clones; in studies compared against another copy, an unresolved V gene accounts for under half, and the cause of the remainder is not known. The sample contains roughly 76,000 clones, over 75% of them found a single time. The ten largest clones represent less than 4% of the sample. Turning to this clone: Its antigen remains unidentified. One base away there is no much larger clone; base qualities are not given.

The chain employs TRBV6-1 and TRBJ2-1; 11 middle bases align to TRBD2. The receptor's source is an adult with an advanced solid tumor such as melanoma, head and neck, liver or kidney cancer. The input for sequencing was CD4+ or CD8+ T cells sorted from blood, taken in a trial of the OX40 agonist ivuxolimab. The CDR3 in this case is CASSGGTSGHNEQFF. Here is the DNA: TGTGCCAGCAGTGGCGGGACTAGCGGCCACAATGAGCAGTTCTTC.